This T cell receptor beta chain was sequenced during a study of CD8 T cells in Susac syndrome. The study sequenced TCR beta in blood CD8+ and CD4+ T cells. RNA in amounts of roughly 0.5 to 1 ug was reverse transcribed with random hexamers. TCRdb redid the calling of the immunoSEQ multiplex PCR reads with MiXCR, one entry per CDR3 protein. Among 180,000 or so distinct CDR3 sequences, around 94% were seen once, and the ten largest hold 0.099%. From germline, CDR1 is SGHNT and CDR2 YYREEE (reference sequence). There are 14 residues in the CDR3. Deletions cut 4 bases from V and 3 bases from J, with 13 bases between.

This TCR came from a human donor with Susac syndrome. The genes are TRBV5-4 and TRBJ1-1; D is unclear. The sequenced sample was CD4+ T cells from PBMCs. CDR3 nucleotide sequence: TGTGCCAGCAGCCCCGAGATACAAGACACTGAAGCTTTCTTT. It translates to CASSPEIQDTEAFF.